This T cell receptor (beta chain) was observed in a study of T cell responses to AZD1222 COVID-19 vaccine. General study results and limits: Reports say nearly half of spike-specific TCRs go after unmutated variant regions. The donor group comprised mostly white British people and more females; the analysis possibly underestimated clonal diversity. Baseline serostatus was positive in only a handful of AZD1222 recipients. Rises in breadth and depth of Spike-specific TCRs came after two AZD1222 doses.

Germline CDR1 MNHEY, CDR2 SVGEGT. The CDR3 extends over 13 amino acids. V was shortened by 0 bases and J by 7 bases, with 6 bases between the two germline ends. Clones were sequenced by immunoSEQ multiplex PCR, and TCRdb holds only the in-frame ones, with some missing. Among about 78,000 clones listed, approximately 85% were seen once. About this clone itself: Its antigen is still unknown.

The clonotype was recovered from an adult in good health. Sequencing used peripheral blood, obtained on day 0 of MenACWY control vaccination. The chain recombines TRBV6-2 or TRBV6-3 with TRBJ1-4; D gene ambiguous. CDR3 sequence: CASSYSGSEKLFF. CDR3 DNA: TGTGCCAGCAGTTACTCGGGAAGTGAAAAACTGTTTTTT.